This T cell receptor (beta chain) was captured by sequencing in a study of cytomegalovirus exposure and HLA in healthy donors. Whole-study findings and limits: Later on, an analysis tied 15,000 to 20,000 TCR beta sequences to HLA alleles at 0.05 false discovery rate. Most of the TCR beta V segments (in an earlier analysis) were productive either about 87% or about 30% of the time.

In the case of this clone: No antigen is known for it.

Use of 60 Vbeta and 13 Jbeta primers characterized the PCR. Generated by immunoSEQ multiplex PCR, the TCRdb table keeps only in-frame clones and is missing some. The table includes around 130,000 clones, 65% to 90% detected once. Germline V gene lookup returns CDR1 MNHNS and CDR2 SASEGT. CDR3 size: 15 residues. V shed 7 bases and J 0 bases; nucleotides not matched to a gene: 2. Donors showed nominal health when sampled, although they likely had unrecorded immune exposures. Material: PBMCs. The genes are TRBV6-1 and TRBJ2-3; 12 nucleotides agree with TRBD2. The receptor comes from a woman between 18 and 29 years old in good health and CMV-seropositive. The CDR3 DNA reads TGTGCCAGCACTGGACTAGCGGGGAGCACAGATACGCAGTATTTT. This codes for CASTGLAGSTDTQYF.